This T cell receptor (beta chain) comes out of a study of T-cell reconstitution after alpha-beta-depleted transplantation in children. The V gene end was trimmed by 3 bases and the J gene end by 7 bases; junction bases not matched to a gene: 7. This CDR3 region has 14 residues. Germline V gene lookup returns CDR1 SGHRS and CDR2 YFSETQ. It was with unique molecular identifiers that the TCRbeta library was prepared. TCRdb processed the PCR reads anew with MiXCR; each CDR3 protein has one entry. The table records some 600,000 distinct CDR3 sequences, 16% of them present only once. This clonotype was detected ten times or more.

V and J are TRBV5-1 and TRBJ2-1, with 7 bases that match TRBD1. The source is a human donor who donated a stem cell graft to a child with acute myeloid leukemia. Sequencing used PBMCs from the stem cell graft donor, obtained from the stem cell graft. CDR3 sequence: CASSSAQGQNEQFF. The CDR3 DNA reads TGCGCCAGCAGCTCGGCTCAGGGACAGAATGAGCAGTTCTTC.